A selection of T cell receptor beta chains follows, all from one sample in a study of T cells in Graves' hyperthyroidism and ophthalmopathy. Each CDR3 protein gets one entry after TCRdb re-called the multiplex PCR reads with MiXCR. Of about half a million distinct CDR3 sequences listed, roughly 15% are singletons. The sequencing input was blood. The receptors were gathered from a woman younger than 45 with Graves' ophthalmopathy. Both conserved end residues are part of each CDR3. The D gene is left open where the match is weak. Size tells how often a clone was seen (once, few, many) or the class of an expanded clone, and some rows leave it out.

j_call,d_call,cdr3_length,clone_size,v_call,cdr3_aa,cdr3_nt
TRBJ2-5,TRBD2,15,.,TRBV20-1,CSARYSGRGLETQYF,TGCAGTGCTAGATATAGCGGGAGGGGTTTGGAGACCCAGTACTTC
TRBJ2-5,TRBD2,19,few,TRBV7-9,CASRLTGTSGKGLVETQYF,TGTGCCAGCAGGCTAACCGGGACTAGCGGGAAAGGTTTGGTGGAGACCCAGTACTTC
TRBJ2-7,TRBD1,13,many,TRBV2,CASTGTDLLEQYF,TGTGCCAGCACAGGGACAGACCTTCTCGAGCAGTACTTC
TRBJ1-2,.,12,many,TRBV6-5,CASSYGGYGYTF,TGTGCCAGCAGTTACGGCGGTTATGGCTACACCTTC
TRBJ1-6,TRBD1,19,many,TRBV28,CASSFFFLKPGQGNSPLHF,TGTGCCAGCAGCTTCTTCTTCCTTAAACCGGGACAGGGGAATTCACCCCTCCACTTT
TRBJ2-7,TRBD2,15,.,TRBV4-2,CASSRLASGSYEQYF,TGTGCCAGCAGCCGTTTGGCTAGCGGGAGCTACGAGCAGTACTTC
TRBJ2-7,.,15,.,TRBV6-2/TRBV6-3,CASRENTNVISEQYF,TGTGCCAGCAGAGAAAACACGAATGTCATCTCCGAGCAGTACTTC
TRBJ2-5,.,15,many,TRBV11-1,CASSLLGVPGETQYF,TGTGCCAGCAGCTTATTAGGGGTCCCGGGGGAGACCCAGTACTTC
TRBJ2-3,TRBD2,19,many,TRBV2,CASSALAGARVGNTDTQYF,TGTGCCAGCAGCGCCTTAGCGGGAGCGAGGGTTGGAAACACAGATACGCAGTATTTT
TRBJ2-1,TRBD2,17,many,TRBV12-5,CASGLFPKAGGDNEQFF,TGTGCTAGTGGTTTGTTCCCAAAAGCGGGGGGTGACAATGAGCAGTTCTTC
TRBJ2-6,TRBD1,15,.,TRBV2,CASRDRASGANVLTF,TGTGCCAGCAGGGACAGGGCCTCTGGGGCCAACGTCCTGACTTTC
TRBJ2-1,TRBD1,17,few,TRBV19,CASSPLEDRGLTNEQFF,TGTGCCAGTAGTCCCTTAGAAGACAGGGGTCTGACCAATGAGCAGTTCTTC
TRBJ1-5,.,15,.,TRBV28,CASSPSEGARKPQHF,TGTGCCAGCAGCCCCTCGGAAGGGGCTAGGAAGCCCCAGCATTTT
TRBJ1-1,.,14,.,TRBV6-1,CASKKQGPGTEAFF,TGTGCCAGCAAAAAACAGGGTCCGGGGACTGAAGCTTTCTTT
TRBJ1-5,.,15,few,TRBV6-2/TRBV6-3,CASSYSGLSNQPQHF,TGTGCCAGCAGTTACTCTGGACTGAGCAATCAGCCCCAGCATTTT
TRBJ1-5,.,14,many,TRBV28,CASSSHYSNQPQHF,TGTGCCAGCAGTTCACATTATAGCAATCAGCCCCAGCATTTT
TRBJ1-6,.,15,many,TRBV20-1,CSARQWGSYNSPLHF,TGCAGTGCTAGACAATGGGGTTCCTATAATTCACCCCTCCACTTT
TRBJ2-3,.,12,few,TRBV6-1,CASGLDTDTQYF,TGTGCCAGCGGGCTAGACACAGATACGCAGTATTTT
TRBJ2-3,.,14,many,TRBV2,CASGQQTSTDTQYF,TGTGCCAGCGGGCAGCAGACCAGCACAGATACGCAGTATTTT
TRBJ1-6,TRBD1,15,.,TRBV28,CASSLGQGSNSPLHF,TGTGCCAGCAGTTTGGGACAGGGATCCAATTCACCCCTCCACTTT
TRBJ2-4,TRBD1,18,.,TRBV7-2,CASSSRKQGVIAKNIQYF,TGTGCCAGCAGCTCACGGAAACAGGGGGTGATTGCCAAAAACATTCAGTACTTC
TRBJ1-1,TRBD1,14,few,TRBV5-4,CASSKDRVNTEAFF,TGTGCCAGCAGCAAGGACAGGGTGAACACTGAAGCTTTCTTT
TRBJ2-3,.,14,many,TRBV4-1,CASSQEGLPDTQYF,TGCGCCAGCAGCCAAGAAGGGTTACCAGATACGCAGTATTTT
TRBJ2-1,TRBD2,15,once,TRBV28,CASSAGGVGYNEQFF,TGTGCCAGCAGCGCGGGGGGGGTCGGATACAATGAGCAGTTCTTC
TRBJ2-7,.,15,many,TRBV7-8,CASSLGLGQEYEQYF,TGTGCCAGCAGCTTAGGTCTCGGGCAGGAGTACGAGCAGTACTTC
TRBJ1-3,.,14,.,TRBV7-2,CASSLRLTGNTIYF,TGTGCCAGCAGCTTAAGGCTAACTGGAAACACCATATATTTT
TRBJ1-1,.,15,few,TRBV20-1,CSASGGTDGNTEAFF,TGCAGTGCTAGTGGGGGGACCGACGGGAACACTGAAGCTTTCTTT
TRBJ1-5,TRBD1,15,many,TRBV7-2,CASSPGQGWNQPQHF,TGTGCCAGCAGCCCAGGACAGGGGTGGAATCAGCCCCAGCATTTT
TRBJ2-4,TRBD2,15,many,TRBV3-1,CASSQRSREKNIQYF,TGTGCCAGCAGCCAACGTTCGCGGGAGAAAAACATTCAGTACTTC
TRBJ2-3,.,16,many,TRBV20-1,CSARDRVGSFADTQYF,TGCAGTGCTAGAGATCGGGTCGGGAGTTTCGCAGATACGCAGTATTTT
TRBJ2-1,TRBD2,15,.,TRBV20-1,CSAIPGTSFLNEQFF,TGCAGTGCCATACCCGGGACTAGCTTTCTCAATGAGCAGTTCTTC
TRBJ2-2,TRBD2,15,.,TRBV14,CASSRGRAVSGELFF,TGTGCCAGCAGCCGCGGGAGGGCCGTGTCCGGGGAGCTGTTTTTT
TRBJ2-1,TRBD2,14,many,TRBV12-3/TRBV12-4,CASRRLAAINEQFF,TGTGCCAGCAGACGACTAGCGGCCATCAATGAGCAGTTCTTC
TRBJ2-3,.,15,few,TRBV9,CASSVGDGITDTQYF,TGTGCCAGCAGCGTAGGGGACGGGATCACAGATACGCAGTATTTT
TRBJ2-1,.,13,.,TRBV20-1,CSHPRPNNNEQFF,TGCAGTCACCCTCGCCCCAACAACAATGAGCAGTTCTTC
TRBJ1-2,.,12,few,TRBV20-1,CSATGSHYGYTF,TGCAGTGCTACAGGCTCCCACTATGGCTACACCTTC
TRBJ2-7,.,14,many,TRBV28,CASSLHTATYEQYF,TGTGCCAGCAGTTTGCATACGGCCACCTACGAGCAGTACTTC
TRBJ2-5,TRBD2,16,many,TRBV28,CASSLGGRAEGETQYF,TGTGCCAGCAGTTTAGGCGGGAGGGCCGAAGGAGAGACCCAGTACTTC
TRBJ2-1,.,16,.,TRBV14,CASSQDLGQGRNEQFF,TGTGCCAGCAGCCAAGATTTAGGGCAGGGACGAAATGAGCAGTTCTTC
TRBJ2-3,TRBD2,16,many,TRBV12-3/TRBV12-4,CASSSIAGGPADTQYF,TGTGCCAGCAGTTCCATAGCGGGAGGGCCCGCAGATACGCAGTATTTT